This section outlines one T cell receptor (beta chain) sequence together with its context. The antigen remains unidentified. This sample is part of a study of T cell clones after liver transplantation. As for the study in general: Third-party-reactive TCRbeta sequences from pre-transplant mixed lymphocyte reactions served as antigen-independent comparators. Without induction therapy, subjects received standard immunosuppression until 12-24 months post-transplant.

Findings and caveats of the study: Graft donor-reactive T cells may have migrated into the graft rather than being deleted. Post-transplant time points were not standardized, so conclusions are preliminary.

Generated by immunoSEQ multiplex PCR, the TCRdb table keeps only in-frame clones and is missing some. The top ten hold under 3.5% of the sample, which has some 70,000 clones, 90% seen once. Sequenced here: CD4+ T cells from blood, sampled before liver transplant. The TCR comes from a human donor who received a liver transplant.

CDR3 protein: CASSVEDRVGGGYTF. As DNA, the CDR3 is TGTGCCAGCAGCGTAGAGGACAGGGTAGGAGGTGGCTACACCTTC. This sequence joins TRBV9 and TRBJ1-2; 8 bases are shared with TRBD1. The CDR3 is made up of 15 amino acids. Looked up from germline, CDR1 is SGDLS and CDR2 is YYNGEE. With 0 bases clipped from V and 7 bases from J, the junction kept 8 bases outside the gene matches.